The 23 T cell receptor beta chains presented below share a single source sample, sequenced in a study of blood T cell repertoires in COVID-19. Assay used: immunoSEQ multiplex PCR; TCRdb lists only in-frame clones, some missing. The sample records 200,000 to 250,000 clones, about 80% being singletons. The sequenced material came from PBMCs or T cells enriched from blood (not recorded which). The source of these receptors is a man aged 55 to 70 who had recovered from COVID-19.

With regard to this clone: Other DNA variants within this sample encode the same CDR3. The chain's CDR3 is CASSYTTGSNQPQHF. DNA for the CDR3: TGTGCCAGCAGTTACACGACAGGGAGCAATCAGCCCCAGCATTTT. The V call is TRBV6-5, the J call TRBJ1-5; 7 bases are a match to TRBD1. This CDR3 is 15 amino acids long. The germline V gene encodes CDR1 MNHEY and CDR2 SVGAGI. J lost 1 base, V lost 2 bases, and 2 bases had no gene match.

The CDR3 sequence is CASSTGLAGGKETQYF. In DNA, the CDR3 is TGTGCCAGCAGCACAGGACTAGCGGGGGGAAAAGAGACCCAGTACTTC. The chain recombines TRBV7-9 with TRBJ2-5, with 14 bases identical to TRBD2. This CDR3 comprises 16 residues. Germline CDR1 is SEHNR and CDR2 is FQNEAQ (reference sequence). Losses at the gene ends were 5 bases for V and 3 bases for J; bases not matched to a gene: 5.

Written as DNA, the CDR3 is TGTGCCAGCAGCTCCCATCGGCGGGGACAGGGAGTAGGTGGCTACACCTTC. Amino acids: CASSSHRRGQGVGGYTF. The rearrangement joins TRBV9 to TRBJ1-2, with 9 bases fitting TRBD1. V was pared by 4 bases and J by 7 bases, with 17 bases of the junction left unmatched. The CDR3 runs 17 residues. Germline CDR1 SGDLS, CDR2 YYNGEE. The full variable domain, completed using reference TRBV9 and TRBJ1-2, is DSGVTQTPKHLITATGQRVTLRCSPRSGDLSVYWYQQSLDQGLQFLIQYYNGEERAKGNILERFSAQQFPDLHSELNLSSLELGDSALYFCASSSHRRGQGVGGYTFGSGTRLTVV.

The chain has TRBV7-2 and TRBJ1-6, with 9 bases that match TRBD1. This CDR3 is 15 amino acids long. V gave up 1 base and J gave up 10 bases; unmatched junction bases: 5. Germline loops: CDR1 SGHTA, CDR2 FQGNSA. DNA for the CDR3: TGTGCCAGCAGCTTAGAACAGGGGGCCAGGTCACCCCTCCACTTT. It is translated as CASSLEQGARSPLHF.

The rearrangement joins TRBV21-1 to TRBJ2-5; no check of the table's D call, TRBD1, against the DNA was made. TRBV21-1 is recorded as a pseudogene. This CDR3 contains 16 residues. The CDR3 nucleotides are TGTGCCAGCAGCAGGGACAGCAGGGGGCGGGTAGAGACCCAGTACTTC. This encodes CASSRDSRGRVETQYF.

Regarding this clone: Other nucleotide sequences from this sample produce the same CDR3. The gene calls are TRBV7-3 and TRBJ2-3; 9 bases align to TRBD1. Germline V gene data show CDR1 as SGHTA and CDR2 as FQGTGA. Trimming removed 1 base from V and 6 bases from J; junction bases left unmatched: 5. The CDR3 has 15 residues. The CDR3 here is CASSLKGTGTDTQYF. In nucleotides, the CDR3 is TGTGCCAGCAGCTTAAAGGGGACAGGGACGGATACGCAGTATTTT.

The chain joins TRBV20-1 to TRBJ1-1, with D uncertain. The CDR3 totals 11 residues. CDR1 and CDR2 from the germline V gene are DFQATT and SNEGSKA (reference sequence). V lost 4 bases, J lost 1 base, and 4 bases lay in between. The CDR3 DNA sequence: TGCAGTGCTACAGGGAACACTGAAGCTTTCTTT. It translates to CSATGNTEAFF.

The chain recombines TRBV12-3 or TRBV12-4 with TRBJ1-2; D remains ambiguous. V shed 5 bases and J shed 5 bases, with 12 bases lying between them. This CDR3 is built from 13 residues. The CDR3 DNA reads as TGTGCCAGCAGTCCCGACTCCATGTATGGCTACACCTTC. This gives the protein CASSPDSMYGYTF.

The rearrangement joins TRBV5-1 to TRBJ2-2; TRBD2 might be the D (5 bases). In germline, CDR1 is SGHRS, CDR2 YFSETQ. V lost 0 bases to trimming and J lost 0 bases, with 9 bases between them. The CDR3 totals 16 residues. CDR3 DNA sequence: TGCGCCAGCAGCTTGGGGAGCGGAACGAACACCGGGGAGCTGTTTTTT. It yields the protein CASSLGSGTNTGELFF.

The chain carries TRBV19 and TRBJ2-7, with 9 bases identical to TRBD1. The CDR3 totals 14 residues. V shed 4 bases and J 4 bases; nucleotides not matched to a gene: 5. Germline V gives CDR1 LNHDA, CDR2 SQIVND (reference sequence). CDR3 sequence reads: CASSRGTGTYEQYF. The CDR3 DNA reads as TGTGCCAGTAGTAGAGGGACAGGGACATACGAGCAGTACTTC.

J is TRBJ1-5 and V is TRBV5-1; 9 bases align to TRBD1. The V segment lost 0 bases and the J segment 5 bases; nucleotides outside the gene matches: 3. Germline assignment: CDR1 SGHRS and CDR2 YFSETQ. CDR3 length: 15 residues. CDR3 bases: TGCGCCAGCAGCTTGGGGGACAGGGAGTATCAGCCCCAGCATTTT. It encodes CASSLGDREYQPQHF. The whole variable domain, filled in from reference TRBV5-1 and TRBJ1-5, reads KAGVTQTPRYLIKTRGQQVTLSCSPISGHRSVSWYQQTPGQGLQFLFEYFSETQRNKGNFPGRFSGRQFSNSRSEMNVSTLELGDSALYLCASSLGDREYQPQHFGDGTRLSIL.

Points on this clone: Germline is not matched at one junction end, which may reflect a read error. The chain joins TRBV2 to TRBJ1-3, with TRBD1 matching 9 bases. Germline assignment: CDR1 SNHLY and CDR2 FYNNEI. The CDR3 length is 15 residues. This chain's CDR3 is CASIEGTGRGNTIYF. The CDR3 nucleotides read TGTGCCAGCATTGAAGGGACAGGGAGAGGAAACACCATATATTTT.

The count of this clone is one. This chain joins TRBV9 and TRBJ2-7; D uncertain. Germline CDR1 and CDR2: SGDLS and YYNGEE. This CDR3 contains 14 residues. V shed 1 base and J shed 5 bases, with 13 bases lying between them. CDR3 amino acids: CASSVIKQTHEQYF. CDR3 coding DNA: TGTGCCAGCAGCGTAATTAAACAGACCCACGAGCAGTACTTC.

The genes are TRBV5-1 and TRBJ2-7, with TRBD1 matching 8 bases. The V segment lost 0 bases and the J segment 1 base; nucleotides outside the gene matches: 9. This CDR3 has 17 amino acids. The V gene's germline CDR1 is SGHRS and CDR2 YFSETQ. The CDR3 loop reads CASSLVSPRTGSYEQYF. Written as DNA, the CDR3 is TGCGCCAGCAGCTTGGTGTCCCCTAGGACAGGGTCCTACGAGCAGTACTTC.

This chain links TRBV4-3 with TRBJ1-2, with a tentative D call TRBD1 (5 bases). The CDR3 loop spans 12 amino acids. V lost 5 bases, J lost 8 bases, and 12 bases lay in between. Germline V gene data show CDR1 as LGHNA and CDR2 as YSLEER. In DNA form, the CDR3 reads TGCGCCAGCAGCATTCAGGGTCGAGGCTACACCTTC. Its translation: CASSIQGRGYTF.

The chain recombines TRBV6-2 or TRBV6-3 with TRBJ1-2; D unclear. Germline V gene data show CDR1 as MNHEY and CDR2 as SVGEGT. There are 15 residues in the CDR3. With 6 bases removed from V and 4 bases from J, the gap between germline ends came to 18 bases. CDR3 bases: TGTGCCAGCAGCGGACCCTGGGGAGGCAGCTATGGCTACACCTTC. Amino acid sequence: CASSGPWGGSYGYTF.

CDR3 amino acids: CASGDSYEQYF. CDR3 sequence (DNA): TGTGCCTCAGGGGACTCCTACGAGCAGTACTTC. This chain connects TRBV10-3 to TRBJ2-7, with a weak D call TRBD1 (6 bases). Trimming stripped 11 bases from V and 0 bases from J, with 8 bases between. Per the germline V gene, CDR1 is ENHRY and CDR2 is SYGVKD. CDR3 size: 11 residues.

This chain uses TRBV10-3 with TRBJ2-2; possibly TRBD2 for D (7 bases). Per the germline V gene, CDR1 is ENHRY and CDR2 is SYGVKD. V gave up 3 bases and J gave up 0 bases, with 14 bases separating them. The CDR3 is 17 residues long. CDR3 bases: TGTGCCATCAGTGACGAGGGAGGGGGGACGAACACCGGGGAGCTGTTTTTT. It encodes CAISDEGGGTNTGELFF.

The rearrangement joins TRBV25-1 to TRBJ2-2, with D hard to call. CDR1 is MGHDK and CDR2 is SYGVNS in the germline V gene. V was shortened by 3 bases and J by 1 base, with 6 bases between the two germline ends. This CDR3 is 14 amino acids long. The CDR3 DNA is TGTGCCAGCAGTGACTGGAGGAACACCGGGGAGCTGTTTTTT. This encodes CASSDWRNTGELFF.

The chain uses TRBV7-8 and TRBJ1-2, with 8 bases identical to TRBD1. The V gene's germline CDR1 is SGHVS and CDR2 FQNEAQ. The CDR3 runs to 16 residues. The V gene end was trimmed by 5 bases and the J gene end by 4 bases; junction bases not matched to a gene: 12. The CDR3 DNA reads as TGTGCCAGCAGCCCGGCCCGACAGGGGTCGATCTATGGCTACACCTTC. Its translation is CASSPARQGSIYGYTF.

The V call is TRBV4-2, the J call TRBJ2-2, with D tentatively TRBD1 (6 bases). The CDR3 loop spans 16 amino acids. In germline, CDR1 is LGHNA, CDR2 YNFKEQ. The V end was cut by 4 bases, the J end by 5 bases, with 17 bases between. CDR3 sequence (DNA): TGTGCCAGCAGCCCACCCGGCCAGGGGACAACCGGGGAGCTGTTTTTT. The encoded protein is CASSPPGQGTTGELFF.

V usage is TRBV11-2 and J usage is TRBJ2-7; TRBD1 aligns across 7 bases. V was clipped by 3 bases and J by 3 bases; unmatched bases: 2. Germline V lookup: CDR1 SGHAT, CDR2 FQNNGV. This CDR3 comprises 13 residues. The CDR3 coding sequence is TGTGCCAGCAGCTTGGGACAGCTCTACGAGCAGTACTTC. It encodes CASSLGQLYEQYF.

The chain couples TRBV10-3 to TRBJ2-1; 7 positions match TRBD1. CDR1 ENHRY and CDR2 SYGVKD come from the germline V gene. The CDR3 is 17 amino acids. The V gene end was trimmed by 5 bases and the J gene end by 7 bases; junction bases not matched to a gene: 17. CDR3 nucleotides: TGTGCCATCAGTACGACAGGGACCAAGAACCAGGGAAATGAGCAGTTCTTC. This translates into CAISTTGTKNQGNEQFF.